This entry is about one TCR beta chain. Assay used: immunoSEQ multiplex PCR; TCRdb lists only in-frame clones, some missing. The sample lists tens of thousands of clones; around 84% were seen once. CDR1 is SGHRS, CDR2 YFSETQ, per germline. The CDR3 has 14 residues. V lost 0 bases and J lost 1, with 8 bases in between. This entry is derived from a study of cytotoxic CD8 clonotypes in ibrutinib-treated CLL. In the study overall: Partial responses totalled roughly 24 and complete responses 2; after median about 67 months, around 14 remained remitted and around twelve progressed.

The origin of this receptor is a human donor with chronic lymphocytic leukemia. This specimen consisted of PBMCs, obtained at disease progression, from a patient treated with ibrutinib. The chain uses TRBV5-1 and TRBJ2-7; D unresolved. The CDR3, as DNA: TGCGCCAGCAGCTTGGTTGTACGGTCCTACGAGCAGTACTTC. Amino acid sequence: CASSLVVRSYEQYF.